The present T cell receptor (beta chain) was sequenced within a study of post-analysis software for immune sequencing data. The V gene's germline CDR1 is DFQATT and CDR2 SNEGSKA (reference sequence). The CDR3 runs 20 residues. Trimming left V 2 bases short and J 13 bases short, with 39 bases between. TCR beta cDNA libraries included unique molecular identifiers. A population of 1 to 10 million T cells gave rise to about half a million cDNA molecules. TCRdb redid the calling of the PCR reads with MiXCR, one entry per CDR3 protein. The sample carries about 540,000 distinct CDR3 sequences, approximately 31% recorded once. Comments on this clonotype: Its antigen is unknown.

Whole-study results and caveats: Controls had lower frequencies than patients of roughly five TRBV segments, which included TRBV5-6, TRBV5-1 and TRBV20-1. Samples from a shared batch, those prepared together, strongly co-clustered by F measure. For normalized Chao1 diversity, multiple sclerosis patients scored significantly lower than controls did.

The rearrangement joins TRBV20-1 to TRBJ2-4; D is tentatively TRBD1 or TRBD2 (5 bases each). Input material: blood. The sequence came from a girl aged 2-17 years with multiple sclerosis. The CDR3 bases are TGCAGTGCTAGACGGCCGGCTATCGGGGCGACTAAGTTGGCCTCCGGCGCCCAGTACTTC. Translating it yields CSARRPAIGATKLASGAQYF.